Sequencing of this TCR beta chain was carried out in a study of Graves' ophthalmopathy and Graves' hyperthyroidism. Study overall: No treatment had been given when peripheral blood was collected at initial diagnosis. Study-wide results and limits: Among expanded thyroid clonotypes above 0.001 frequency, most also occurred in blood. For predicting ophthalmopathy progression, the model had 55% to 71% sensitivity and approximately 72% specificity.

Between the trimmed V and J ends, which lost 5 bases and 7 bases, there was a span of 15 bases. Germline V gene sequence: CDR1 SEHNR, CDR2 FQNEAQ (reference sequence). The CDR3 runs to 13 residues. Scientists amplified the TCR beta CDR3 regions from RNA transcripts. RT-PCR in the first round used HTBI primers; a second-round multiplex PCR followed. TCRdb analysed the multiplex PCR reads with MiXCR anew, one entry per CDR3 protein. The table has hundreds of thousands of distinct CDR3 sequences, about 15% seen once; the top ten hold 9.5% to 10%. Out of around 9.7 ml of fresh peripheral blood, PBMCs were obtained. Many counts were recorded for this clonotype. Its specificity is unknown.

The TCR was taken from a young woman with Graves' ophthalmopathy. The specimen was blood. This chain links TRBV7-9 with TRBJ2-7, with TRBD1 as a possible D gene (6 bases). The CDR3 DNA sequence: TGTGCCAGCAGCCCGACAGGCTCAGAGGAGCAGTACTTC. Its translation: CASSPTGSEEQYF.